Listed below are T cell receptor beta chains from one sample, sequenced in a study of cytomegalovirus exposure and HLA in healthy donors. The method was immunoSEQ multiplex PCR; TCRdb's version includes in-frame clones alone and lacks a portion of them. The profile covers roughly 200,000 clones, with 81% appearing a single time and roughly 3.2% taken by the ten largest. Source material: PBMCs. The origin of the receptors is a man aged 35-49 years in good health and CMV-seropositive. Each CDR3 is given with its conserved first and last residue. The D gene is left open where the match is weak. Expanded clones get a size class; other rows say once, few or many, or leave the size out.

v_gene: TRBV29-1
len: 15
j_gene: TRBJ2-6
d_gene: -
abundance: -
CDR3aa: CSVSGLPSGANVLTF
CDR3nt: TGCAGCGTGTCGGGACTCCCCTCTGGGGCCAACGTCCTGACTTTC

v_gene: TRBV4-1
len: 17
j_gene: TRBJ1-6
d_gene: TRBD1
abundance: -
CDR3aa: CASSQQQGTWDNSPLHF
CDR3nt: TGCGCCAGCAGCCAACAACAGGGGACTTGGGATAATTCACCCCTCCACTTT

v_gene: TRBV18
len: 13
j_gene: TRBJ2-1
d_gene: -
abundance: once
CDR3aa: CASSPFGSNEQFF
CDR3nt: TGTGCCAGCTCACCTTTCGGGTCCAATGAGCAGTTCTTC

v_gene: TRBV7-3
len: 16
j_gene: TRBJ2-7
d_gene: -
abundance: -
CDR3aa: CASSPSPGTHSYEQYF
CDR3nt: TGTGCCAGCAGCCCTTCCCCCGGGACACACTCCTACGAGCAGTACTTC

v_gene: TRBV4-1
len: 15
j_gene: TRBJ1-1
d_gene: -
abundance: -
CDR3aa: CASSQFPGLNTEAFF
CDR3nt: TGCGCCAGCAGCCAATTCCCAGGGTTGAACACTGAAGCTTTCTTT

v_gene: TRBV6-1
len: 14
j_gene: TRBJ2-7
d_gene: -
abundance: -
CDR3aa: CASSLLETVDEQYF
CDR3nt: TGTGCCAGCAGTCTACTAGAAACGGTGGACGAGCAGTACTTC

v_gene: TRBV6-7
len: 15
j_gene: TRBJ2-1
d_gene: TRBD1
abundance: -
CDR3aa: CAGPLGTGVVNEQFF
CDR3nt: TGTGCCGGGCCTCTTGGGACAGGGGTAGTCAATGAGCAGTTCTTC

v_gene: TRBV27
len: 17
j_gene: TRBJ1-1
d_gene: -
abundance: few
CDR3aa: CASSRSLGGAINTEAFF
CDR3nt: TGTGCCAGCAGCCGGAGTTTGGGGGGGGCGATAAACACTGAAGCTTTCTTT

v_gene: TRBV7-3
len: 20
j_gene: TRBJ2-6
d_gene: -
abundance: -
CDR3aa: CASSLTWPSRLSAGANVLTF
CDR3nt: TGTGCCAGCAGCTTAACGTGGCCTAGCCGCCTAAGCGCTGGGGCCAACGTCCTGACTTTC

v_gene: TRBV6-1
len: 17
j_gene: TRBJ2-1
d_gene: TRBD2
abundance: -
CDR3aa: CASSGTSETLIPDEQFF
CDR3nt: TGTGCCAGCAGTGGGACTAGCGAGACGCTGATTCCCGATGAGCAGTTCTTC

v_gene: TRBV7-8
len: 12
j_gene: TRBJ2-1
d_gene: -
abundance: -
CDR3aa: CASSPPDNEQFF
CDR3nt: TGTGCCAGCAGCCCCCCGGACAATGAGCAGTTCTTC

v_gene: TRBV27
len: 14
j_gene: TRBJ2-7
d_gene: -
abundance: -
CDR3aa: CASSFSGFSNEQYF
CDR3nt: TGTGCCAGCAGTTTTTCGGGGTTCTCCAACGAGCAGTACTTC

v_gene: TRBV7-2
len: 16
j_gene: TRBJ2-1
d_gene: -
abundance: -
CDR3aa: CASSPGRGGSYNEQFF
CDR3nt: TGTGCCAGCAGCCCAGGAAGGGGGGGGTCCTACAATGAGCAGTTCTTC

v_gene: TRBV6-6
len: 12
j_gene: TRBJ2-7
d_gene: -
abundance: -
CDR3aa: CASHRVRYEQYF
CDR3nt: TGTGCCAGCCACAGGGTCCGCTACGAGCAGTACTTC

v_gene: TRBV6-5
len: 13
j_gene: TRBJ2-3
d_gene: -
abundance: -
CDR3aa: CASQGSPTDTQYF
CDR3nt: TGTGCCAGTCAGGGGTCCCCCACAGATACGCAGTATTTT

v_gene: TRBV6-1
len: 13
j_gene: TRBJ2-7
d_gene: -
abundance: -
CDR3aa: CASSPGQNYEQYF
CDR3nt: TGTGCCAGCAGCCCAGGACAGAACTACGAGCAGTACTTC

v_gene: TRBV5-1
len: 13
j_gene: TRBJ2-5
d_gene: -
abundance: -
CDR3aa: CASSPGRMETQYF
CDR3nt: TGCGCCAGCAGTCCAGGGAGGATGGAGACCCAGTACTTC

v_gene: TRBV28
len: 15
j_gene: TRBJ2-2
d_gene: -
abundance: -
CDR3aa: CASSVLLGNTGELFF
CDR3nt: TGTGCCAGCAGTGTTCTACTCGGGAACACCGGGGAGCTGTTTTTT

v_gene: TRBV27
len: 13
j_gene: TRBJ2-7
d_gene: -
abundance: -
CDR3aa: CASSLSGIYEQYF
CDR3nt: TGTGCCAGCAGTTTATCCGGGATCTACGAGCAGTACTTC

v_gene: TRBV19
len: 14
j_gene: TRBJ2-4
d_gene: -
abundance: once
CDR3aa: CASSIQGRQNIQYF
CDR3nt: TGTGCCAGTAGTATACAGGGTAGGCAAAACATTCAGTACTTC

v_gene: TRBV7-9
len: 13
j_gene: TRBJ1-1
d_gene: -
abundance: -
CDR3aa: CASSLRTATEAFF
CDR3nt: TGTGCCAGCAGCTTGAGGACAGCCACTGAAGCTTTCTTT

v_gene: TRBV6-5
len: 15
j_gene: TRBJ1-6
d_gene: -
abundance: -
CDR3aa: CASRSMRSYNSPLHF
CDR3nt: TGTGCCAGCAGGTCCATGAGGTCCTATAATTCACCCCTCCACTTT

v_gene: TRBV6-1
len: 14
j_gene: TRBJ1-1
d_gene: -
abundance: -
CDR3aa: CASSIRVPDTEAFF
CDR3nt: TGTGCCAGCAGTATCAGGGTCCCGGACACTGAAGCTTTCTTT